The 9 T cell receptor beta chains listed next were all sequenced from one sample in a study of shared clonotypes between healthy human individuals (dated by TCRdb to the early 2020s). Library method: the immunoSEQ multiplex PCR assay. TCRdb mirrors the immuneACCESS table, restricted to in-frame sequences. Some clones are absent from its copies; in checked studies, under half trace to an unresolved V gene, and the reason for the others is unknown. The sample table records approximately 2,300,000 clones; roughly 90% of these occur just once. Jointly, the top ten make up approximately 0.41% of the sample. Sequencing was performed on naive CD4+ T cells from PBMCs. The cell subset or site label for this specimen denotes: CD45RA+ positively selected. Receptors originate from a man younger than 35 in good health. Some clones in this sample may be carry-over from other donors' samples.

The J gene is TRBJ2-1, the V gene TRBV30; 13 bases align to TRBD2. CDR1 is GTSNPN and CDR2 is SVGIG in the germline V gene (reference sequence). The CDR3 length is 16 residues. With V trimmed by 3 bases and J by 3 bases, 5 bases remained unmatched. The CDR3 region is CAWRGTSGTSYNEQFF. In DNA form, the CDR3 reads TGTGCCTGGAGAGGGACTAGCGGGACCAGCTACAATGAGCAGTTCTTC.

The chain joins TRBV10-2 to TRBJ1-1; D is possibly TRBD1 (6 bases). The germline V gene has CDR1 WSHSY and CDR2 SAAADI. V was shortened by 7 bases and J by 5 bases, with 17 bases between the two germline ends. CDR3 length: 14 residues. The CDR3 nucleotides are TGCGCCAGCAAAGGACCTCTCAGGGGAACTGAAGCTTTCTTT. Encoded protein: CASKGPLRGTEAFF.

Note on this clone: The same CDR3 also results from other DNA sequences found in this sample. V is TRBV28 and J is TRBJ1-5; D not resolved. In germline, CDR1 is MDHEN, CDR2 SYDVKM. Trimming took 2 bases from V and 6 from J, leaving 5 bases between them. The CDR3 runs 12 residues. The CDR3 region has the DNA TGTGCCAGCAGTTTAGGTGGTCAGCCCCAGCATTTT. Translated: CASSLGGQPQHF.

The chain employs TRBV9 and TRBJ1-3; the D is unclear. CDR3 length equals 15 residues. CDR1 and CDR2 (germline): SGDLS, YYNGEE. V gave up 4 bases and J gave up 0 bases, with 11 bases separating them. CDR3 loop: CASSPGSTSGNTIYF. DNA of the CDR3: TGTGCCAGCAGCCCAGGCTCTACCTCTGGAAACACCATATATTTT.

This rearrangement joins TRBV28 to TRBJ2-5; 9 bases match TRBD2. CDR3 length equals 16 residues. CDR1 MDHEN and CDR2 SYDVKM come from the germline V gene. J was trimmed by 5 bases and V by 1 base; bases with no gene match: 8. CDR3 amino acids: CASSLFGGRASETQYF. In nucleotides, the CDR3 is TGTGCCAGCAGTTTATTCGGCGGGAGGGCCTCGGAGACCCAGTACTTC. The variable domain in full, with the rest retrieved from reference TRBV28 and TRBJ2-5, is DVKVTQSSRYLVKRTGEKVFLECVQDMDHENMFWYRQDPGLGLRLIYFSYDVKMKEKGDIPEGYSVSREKKERFSLILESASTNQTSMYLCASSLFGGRASETQYFGPGTRLLVL.

The CDR3 nucleotides are TGTGCCAGCAGTTTAGTCCCGGAGGGAAACACCATATATTTT. The encoded protein is CASSLVPEGNTIYF. The chain couples TRBV28 to TRBJ1-3, with D unclear. The germline V gene encodes CDR1 MDHEN and CDR2 SYDVKM. The CDR3 has 14 residues. Trimming removed 2 bases from V and 4 bases from J, with 9 bases in between.

This chain links TRBV28 with TRBJ2-2; 11 nucleotides agree with TRBD1. This CDR3 comprises 17 residues. Looked up from germline, CDR1 is MDHEN and CDR2 is SYDVKM. The V segment lost 4 bases and the J segment 0 bases; nucleotides outside the gene matches: 4. CDR3 in DNA: TGTGCCAGCAGTTCATCGGGACAGGGGGCGAACACCGGGGAGCTGTTTTTT. It specifies CASSSSGQGANTGELFF.

The rearrangement uses TRBV4-3 and TRBJ1-2; possible D gene TRBD1, 5 bases. V was cut by 0 bases and J by 7 bases, with 12 bases left in between. The CDR3 is 14 amino acids. CDR1 LGHNA and CDR2 YSLEER come from the germline V gene. The CDR3 DNA reads TGCGCCAGCAGCCAAGATTCACAGGCGGTTGGCTACACCTTC. Translation: CASSQDSQAVGYTF.

The J gene is TRBJ1-3, the V gene TRBV5-1; possible D gene TRBD1, 6 bases. Trimming shortened V by 4 bases and J by 0 bases, and 17 bases separated the two germline ends. The germline CDR1 and CDR2 sequences are SGHRS and YFSETQ. The CDR3 runs 17 residues. CDR3 DNA sequence: TGCGCCAGCAGCCTACCGACAGGCGCCGTCTCTGGAAACACCATATATTTT. Its protein product is CASSLPTGAVSGNTIYF.